This TCR beta chain was profiled in a study of T cell responses to AZD1222 COVID-19 vaccine. Germline assignment: CDR1 MGHRA and CDR2 YSYEKL. The CDR3 spans 14 residues. V shed 5 bases and J 5 bases; nucleotides not matched to a gene: 6. Notes on the study in general: With dominance at 160-218 and 743-854, vaccine-associated CD4 TCRs spanned spike. In all cases, repertoires were sampled only after the peak T cell response.

Some clones are missing from TCRdb's copy, which holds only in-frame ones; the method was immunoSEQ multiplex PCR. The sample includes tens of thousands of clones, about four fifths seen only once; the top ten take over 20%. As to this clone: Its specificity is not known.

This chain links TRBV4-1 with TRBJ1-2; TRBD1 agrees at 9 bases. The TCR was taken from an adult who received the AZD1222 COVID-19 vaccine. The sample in question was peripheral blood, obtained 28 days after the second AZD1222 dose. The CDR3 DNA reads as TGCGCCAGCAGCTTCGGACAGGGGAGATATGGCTACACCTTC. Translated, it gives CASSFGQGRYGYTF.